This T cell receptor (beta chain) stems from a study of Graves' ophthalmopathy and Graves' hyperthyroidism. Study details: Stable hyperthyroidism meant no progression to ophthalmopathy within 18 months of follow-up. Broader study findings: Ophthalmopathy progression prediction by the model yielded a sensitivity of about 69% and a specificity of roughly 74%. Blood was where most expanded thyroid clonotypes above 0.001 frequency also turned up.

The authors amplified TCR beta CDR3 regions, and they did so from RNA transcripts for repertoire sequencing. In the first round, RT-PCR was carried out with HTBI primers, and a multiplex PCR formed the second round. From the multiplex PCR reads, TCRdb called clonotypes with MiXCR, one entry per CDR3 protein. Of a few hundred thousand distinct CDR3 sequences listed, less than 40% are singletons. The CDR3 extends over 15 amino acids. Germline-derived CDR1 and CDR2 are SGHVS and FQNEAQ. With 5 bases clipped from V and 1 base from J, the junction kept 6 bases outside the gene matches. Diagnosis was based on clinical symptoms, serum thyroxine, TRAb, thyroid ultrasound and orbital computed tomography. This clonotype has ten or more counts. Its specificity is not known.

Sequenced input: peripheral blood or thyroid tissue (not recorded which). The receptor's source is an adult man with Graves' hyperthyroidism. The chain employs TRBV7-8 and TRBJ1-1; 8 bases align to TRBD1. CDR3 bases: TGTGCCAGCAGCGTACAGGGGGTAGGGAACACTGAAGCTTTCTTT. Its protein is CASSVQGVGNTEAFF.